A selection of T cell receptor beta chains follows, all from one sample in a study of T cell repertoires in cytomegalovirus infection. One entry per CDR3 protein results from TCRdb running MiXCR on the reads. The table has about 300,000 distinct CDR3 sequences, around 10% seen once. Input material: PBMCs. The receptors stem from a human donor in good health (CMV status not recorded). Some clones in this sample may be carry-over from other donors' samples. Each CDR3 is given with its conserved first and last residue. D genes are given only for firm matches. A clone size is listed for some rows: how often the clone was seen (once, few, many), or a class if it is expanded.

J gene,D gene,clone size,V gene,CDR3 protein,CDR3 DNA
TRBJ1-5,TRBD1,-,TRBV20-1,CSARDREDQPQHF,TGCAGTGCCAGGGACAGGGAAGATCAGCCCCAGCATTTT
TRBJ1-1,TRBD1,many,TRBV3-1,CASSRDRGTEAFF,TGTGCCAGCAGCCGGGACAGGGGGACTGAAGCTTTCTTT
TRBJ1-1,TRBD1,-,TRBV18,CASSPETGKGAFF,TGTGCCAGCTCCCCGGAGACAGGGAAAGGGGCTTTCTTT
TRBJ2-4,-,many,TRBV25-1,CASSEGEGKWGKNIQYF,TGTGCCAGCAGTGAAGGGGAAGGGAAGTGGGGCAAAAACATTCAGTACTTC
TRBJ1-5,TRBD1,many,TRBV5-1,CASSLDTGGGQPQHF,TGCGCCAGCAGCTTGGACACAGGGGGGGGCCAGCCCCAGCATTTT
TRBJ1-1,-,many,TRBV15,CATSRSTITEAFF,TGTGCCACCAGCAGATCTACGATCACTGAAGCTTTCTTT
TRBJ2-1,-,-,TRBV15,CATSRDGGWGQFF,TGTGCCACCAGCAGAGATGGGGGGTGGGGGCAGTTCTTC
TRBJ1-2,TRBD1,many,TRBV5-1,CASSLVAGGNYGYTF,TGCGCCAGCAGCTTGGTAGCAGGGGGGAACTATGGCTACACCTTC
TRBJ1-1,-,many,TRBV12-3/TRBV12-4,CASSRRRQMNTEAFF,TGTGCCAGCAGTCGCAGACGACAGATGAACACTGAAGCTTTCTTT
TRBJ2-1,TRBD2,-,TRBV5-8,CASSTRLAGALGNEQFF,TGTGCCAGCAGCACCAGACTAGCGGGGGCCCTGGGGAATGAGCAGTTCTTC